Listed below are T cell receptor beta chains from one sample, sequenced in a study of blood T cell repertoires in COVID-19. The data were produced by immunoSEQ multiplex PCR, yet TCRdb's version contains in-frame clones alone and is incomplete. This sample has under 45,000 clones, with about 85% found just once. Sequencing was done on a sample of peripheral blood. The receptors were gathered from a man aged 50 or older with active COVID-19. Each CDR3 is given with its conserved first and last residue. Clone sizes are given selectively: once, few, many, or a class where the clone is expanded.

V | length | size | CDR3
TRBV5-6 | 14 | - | CASSLQGRSSPLHF
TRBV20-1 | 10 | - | CSAEYNEQYF
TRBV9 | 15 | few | CASSITGSTNTEAFF
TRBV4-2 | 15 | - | CASSDPTSGTGEQYF
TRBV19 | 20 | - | CASSILFGRESTLESTEAFF
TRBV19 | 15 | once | CASSTTTRAYNEQFF
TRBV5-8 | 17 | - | CASSLAGTSDSNQPQHF
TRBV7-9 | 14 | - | CASSLGASLNEQFF
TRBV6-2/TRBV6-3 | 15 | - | CASSNRRGFYNEQFF
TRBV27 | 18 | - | CASSFYSGLPSSYNEQFF
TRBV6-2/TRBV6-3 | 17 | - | CASSSWTSGRVASEQYF
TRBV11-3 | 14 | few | CASSLFPLRETQYF
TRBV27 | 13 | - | CASSPEVEETQYF
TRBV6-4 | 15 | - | CASSDSSSGGNEQFF
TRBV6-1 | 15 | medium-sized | CASSELAGGQETQYF
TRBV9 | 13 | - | CASSQVGDTEAFF
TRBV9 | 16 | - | CASSSLRDRVNSEAFF
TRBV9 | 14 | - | CASSAGQGGDTQYF
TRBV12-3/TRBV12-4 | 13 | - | CASRDSSYNEQFF
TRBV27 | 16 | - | CASSSGTGGARAGYTF
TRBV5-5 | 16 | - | CASPWREGRRTDTQYF
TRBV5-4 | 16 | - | CASSLRQGKSAGELFF
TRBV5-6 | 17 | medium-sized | CASSLRGLAPSSYEQYF
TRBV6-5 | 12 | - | CASTPVYNEQFF
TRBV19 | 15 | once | CASGQSRPRTVEQFF
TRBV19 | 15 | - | CASSITPGDNQPQHF
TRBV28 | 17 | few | CASSLPPTGVGRETQYF
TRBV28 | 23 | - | CASSFLSWGQGLVTRGGDYGYTF
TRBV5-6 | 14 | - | CASSLGQSSSPLHF
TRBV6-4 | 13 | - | CASSDLITGELFF
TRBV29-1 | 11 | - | CSVQERGEAFF
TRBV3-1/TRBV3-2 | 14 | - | CASSQETENTEAFF
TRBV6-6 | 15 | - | CASSPRVGGNYGYTF
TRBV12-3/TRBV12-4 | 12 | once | CASRGTGNIQYF
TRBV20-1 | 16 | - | CSASGTSGRAWNEQFF
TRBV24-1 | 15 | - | CATSDFRQGEGEQFF
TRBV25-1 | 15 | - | CASSPLGGLNTEAFF
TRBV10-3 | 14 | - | CAMSNGQGGSEAFF
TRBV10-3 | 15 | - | CAISARQGANTEAFF
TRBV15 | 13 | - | CAIGRSSGNTIYF
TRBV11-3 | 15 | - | CASRLAWFSTDTQYF
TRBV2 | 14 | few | CASREDRVSYEQYF
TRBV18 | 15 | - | CASSPGTRVNTEAFF
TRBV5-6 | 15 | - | CASSSTLAGYNEQFF
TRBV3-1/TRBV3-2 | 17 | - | CASSQPSSLRGNDEQYF
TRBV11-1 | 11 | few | CASSYRAGVFF